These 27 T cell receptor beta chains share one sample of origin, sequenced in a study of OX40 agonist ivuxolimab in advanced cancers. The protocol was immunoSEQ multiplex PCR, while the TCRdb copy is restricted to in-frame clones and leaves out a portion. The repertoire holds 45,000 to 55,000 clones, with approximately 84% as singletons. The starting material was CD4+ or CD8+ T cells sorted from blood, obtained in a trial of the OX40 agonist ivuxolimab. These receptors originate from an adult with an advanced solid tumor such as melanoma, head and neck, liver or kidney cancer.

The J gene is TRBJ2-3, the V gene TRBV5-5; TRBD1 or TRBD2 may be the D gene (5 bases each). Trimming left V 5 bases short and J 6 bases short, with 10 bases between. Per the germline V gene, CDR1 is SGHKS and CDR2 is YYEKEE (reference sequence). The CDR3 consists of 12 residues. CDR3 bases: TGTGCCAGCAGGGTGGGGGTTGATACGCAGTATTTT. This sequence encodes CASRVGVDTQYF.

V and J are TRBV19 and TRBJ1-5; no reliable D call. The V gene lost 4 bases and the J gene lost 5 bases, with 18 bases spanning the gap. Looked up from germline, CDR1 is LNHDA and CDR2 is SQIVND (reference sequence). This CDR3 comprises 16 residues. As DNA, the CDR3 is TGTGCCAGTAGTAGTTCGATACGGGGTATCGATCAGCCCCAGCATTTT. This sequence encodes CASSSSIRGIDQPQHF.

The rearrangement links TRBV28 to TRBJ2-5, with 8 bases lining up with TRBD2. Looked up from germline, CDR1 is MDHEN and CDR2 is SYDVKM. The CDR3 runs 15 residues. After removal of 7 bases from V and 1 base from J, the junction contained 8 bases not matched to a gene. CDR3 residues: CASNKLAAVQETQYF. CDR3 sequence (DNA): TGTGCCAGCAATAAACTAGCGGCGGTCCAAGAGACCCAGTACTTC.

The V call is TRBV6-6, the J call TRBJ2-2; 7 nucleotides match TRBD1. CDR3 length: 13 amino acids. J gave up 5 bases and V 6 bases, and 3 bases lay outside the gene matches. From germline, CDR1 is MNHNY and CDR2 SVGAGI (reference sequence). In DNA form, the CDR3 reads TGTGCCAGCAGCAGGGGGTTGACCGGGGAGCTGTTTTTT. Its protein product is CASSRGLTGELFF.

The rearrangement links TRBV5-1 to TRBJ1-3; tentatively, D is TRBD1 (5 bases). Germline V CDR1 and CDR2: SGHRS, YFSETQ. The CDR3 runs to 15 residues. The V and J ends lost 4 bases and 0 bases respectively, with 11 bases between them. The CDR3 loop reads CASSIGTGSGNTIYF. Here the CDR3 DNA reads TGCGCCAGCAGCATCGGGACTGGCTCTGGAAACACCATATATTTT.

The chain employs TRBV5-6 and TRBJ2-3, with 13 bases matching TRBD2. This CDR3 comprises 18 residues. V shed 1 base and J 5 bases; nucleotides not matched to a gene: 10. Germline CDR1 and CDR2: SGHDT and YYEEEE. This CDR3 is CASSLSGTSGTKVDTQYF. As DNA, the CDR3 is TGTGCCAGCAGCTTGTCTGGGACTAGCGGGACGAAGGTAGATACGCAGTATTTT.

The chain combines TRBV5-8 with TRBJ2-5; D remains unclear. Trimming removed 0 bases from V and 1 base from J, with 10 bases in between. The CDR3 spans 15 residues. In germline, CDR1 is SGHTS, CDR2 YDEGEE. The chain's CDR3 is CASSLGIEAQETQYF. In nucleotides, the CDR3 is TGTGCCAGCAGCTTGGGAATCGAGGCCCAAGAGACCCAGTACTTC.

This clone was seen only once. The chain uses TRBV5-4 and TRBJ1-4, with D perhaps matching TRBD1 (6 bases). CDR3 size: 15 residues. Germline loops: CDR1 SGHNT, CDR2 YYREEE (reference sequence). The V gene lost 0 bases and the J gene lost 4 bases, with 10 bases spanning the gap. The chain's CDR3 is CASSLGGGDNEKLFF. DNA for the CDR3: TGTGCCAGCAGCTTGGGAGGGGGTGATAATGAAAAACTGTTTTTT.

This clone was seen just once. The CDR3 reads CASSVGGGGNTIYF. In DNA, the CDR3 is TGTGCCAGCAGCGTAGGGGGTGGTGGAAACACCATATATTTT. This sequence joins TRBV9 and TRBJ1-3, with D unclear. The CDR3 has 14 amino acids. V was cut by 0 bases and J by 3 bases, with 7 bases left in between. Germline loops: CDR1 SGDLS, CDR2 YYNGEE.

The CDR3 DNA reads TGCGCCAGCAGCTTGACAGGGGTCGAGCAGTACTTC. It specifies CASSLTGVEQYF. This sequence joins TRBV5-1 and TRBJ2-7; 7 nucleotides match TRBD1. Germline V CDR1 and CDR2: SGHRS, YFSETQ. The V segment lost 1 base and the J segment 6 bases; nucleotides outside the gene matches: 1. This CDR3 contains 12 residues. The complete variable domain, with remaining parts taken from reference TRBV5-1 and TRBJ2-7, reads KAGVTQTPRYLIKTRGQQVTLSCSPISGHRSVSWYQQTPGQGLQFLFEYFSETQRNKGNFPGRFSGRQFSNSRSEMNVSTLELGDSALYLCASSLTGVEQYFGPGTRLTVT.

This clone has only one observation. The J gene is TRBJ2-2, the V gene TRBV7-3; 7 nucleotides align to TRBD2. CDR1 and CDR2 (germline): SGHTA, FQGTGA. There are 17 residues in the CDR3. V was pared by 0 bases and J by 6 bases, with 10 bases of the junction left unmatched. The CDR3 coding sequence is TGTGCCAGCAGCTTAACGCGGGGCGGGAGTACGCCCGGGGAGCTGTTTTTT. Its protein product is CASSLTRGGSTPGELFF.

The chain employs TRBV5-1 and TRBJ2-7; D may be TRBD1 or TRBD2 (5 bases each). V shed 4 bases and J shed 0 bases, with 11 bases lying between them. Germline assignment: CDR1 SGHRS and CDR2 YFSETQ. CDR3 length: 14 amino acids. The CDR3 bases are TGCGCCAGCAGCCCGGGACCCTACTCCTACGAGCAGTACTTC. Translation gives CASSPGPYSYEQYF.

The CDR3 DNA reads as TGTGCCAGCAGCCGGTGGGGGGCGCAGGATAATGAGCAGTTCTTC. It specifies CASSRWGAQDNEQFF. V gene TRBV11-2 combines with J gene TRBJ2-1; the D call may be TRBD1 or TRBD2 (6 bases each). Trimming pared 5 bases from V and 7 bases from J, leaving 18 bases between. The CDR3 runs to 15 residues. Germline V gene lookup returns CDR1 SGHAT and CDR2 FQNNGV.

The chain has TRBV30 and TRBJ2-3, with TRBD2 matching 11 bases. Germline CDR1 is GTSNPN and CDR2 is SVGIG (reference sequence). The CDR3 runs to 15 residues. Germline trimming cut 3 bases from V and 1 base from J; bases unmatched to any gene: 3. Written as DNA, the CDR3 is TGTGCCTGGAGCGGGACTAGCGGCGGCACAGATACGCAGTATTTT. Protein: CAWSGTSGGTDTQYF. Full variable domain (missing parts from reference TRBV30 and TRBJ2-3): SQTIHQWPATLVQPVGSPLSLECTVEGTSNPNLYWYRQAAGRGLQLLFYSVGIGQISSEVPQNLSASRPQDRQFILSSKKLLLSDSGFYLCAWSGTSGGTDTQYFGPGTRLTVL.

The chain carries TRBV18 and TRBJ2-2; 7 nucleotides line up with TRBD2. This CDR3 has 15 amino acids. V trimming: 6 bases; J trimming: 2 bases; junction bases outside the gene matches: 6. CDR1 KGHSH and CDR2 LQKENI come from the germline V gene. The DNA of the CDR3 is TGTGCCAGCTCTCCCCAGCGGGGAAACACCGGGGAGCTGTTTTTT. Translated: CASSPQRGNTGELFF.

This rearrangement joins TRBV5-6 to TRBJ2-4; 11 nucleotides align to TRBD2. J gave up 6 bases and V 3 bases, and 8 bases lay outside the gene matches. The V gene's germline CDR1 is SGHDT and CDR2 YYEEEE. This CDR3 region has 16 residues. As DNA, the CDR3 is TGTGCCAGCAGCTCCTTAGCGGGAGGGCTGGGAAACATTCAGTACTTC. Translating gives CASSSLAGGLGNIQYF.

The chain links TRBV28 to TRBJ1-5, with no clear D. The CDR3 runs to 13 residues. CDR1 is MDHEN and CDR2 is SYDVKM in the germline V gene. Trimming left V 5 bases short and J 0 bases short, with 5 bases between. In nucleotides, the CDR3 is TGTGCCAGCAGTCCCTATAGCAATCAGCCCCAGCATTTT. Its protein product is CASSPYSNQPQHF.

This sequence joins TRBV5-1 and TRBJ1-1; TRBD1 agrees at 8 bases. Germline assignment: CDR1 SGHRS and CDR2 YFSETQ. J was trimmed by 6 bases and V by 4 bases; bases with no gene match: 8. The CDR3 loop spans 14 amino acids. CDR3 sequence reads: CASSLGQGRSEAFF. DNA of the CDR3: TGCGCCAGCAGCCTAGGACAGGGAAGGTCTGAAGCTTTCTTT.

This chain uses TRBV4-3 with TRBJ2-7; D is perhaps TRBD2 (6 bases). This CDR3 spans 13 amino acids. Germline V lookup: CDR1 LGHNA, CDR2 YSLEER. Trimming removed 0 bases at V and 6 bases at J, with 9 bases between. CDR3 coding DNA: TGCGCCAGCAGCCAAGAGTTGCGGGGCGAGCAGTACTTC. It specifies CASSQELRGEQYF.

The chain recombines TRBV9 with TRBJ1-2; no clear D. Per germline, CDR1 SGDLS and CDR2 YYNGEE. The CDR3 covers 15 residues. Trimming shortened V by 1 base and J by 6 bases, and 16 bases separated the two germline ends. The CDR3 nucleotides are TGTGCCAGCAGCGTACGGGCCATGGGTACGGATGGCTACACCTTC. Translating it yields CASSVRAMGTDGYTF.

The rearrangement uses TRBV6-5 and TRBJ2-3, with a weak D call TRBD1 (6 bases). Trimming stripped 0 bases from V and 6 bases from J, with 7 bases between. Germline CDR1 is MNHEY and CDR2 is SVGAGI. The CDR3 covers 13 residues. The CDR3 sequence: CASSYSRGDTQYF. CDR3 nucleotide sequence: TGTGCCAGCAGTTACTCCAGGGGTGATACGCAGTATTTT.

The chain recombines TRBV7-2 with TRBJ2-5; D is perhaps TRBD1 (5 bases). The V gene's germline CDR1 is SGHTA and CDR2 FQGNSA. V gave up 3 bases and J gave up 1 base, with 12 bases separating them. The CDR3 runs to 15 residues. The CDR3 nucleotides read TGTGCCAGCAGCTTCCCAGGGCTCTCCCAAGAGACCCAGTACTTC. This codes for CASSFPGLSQETQYF.

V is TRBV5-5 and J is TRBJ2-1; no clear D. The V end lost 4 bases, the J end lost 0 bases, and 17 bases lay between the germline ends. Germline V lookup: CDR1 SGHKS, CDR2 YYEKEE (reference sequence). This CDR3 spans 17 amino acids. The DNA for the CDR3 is TGTGCCAGCAGCCTAAGGTTCCCGGTAAGCTCCTACAATGAGCAGTTCTTC. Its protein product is CASSLRFPVSSYNEQFF.

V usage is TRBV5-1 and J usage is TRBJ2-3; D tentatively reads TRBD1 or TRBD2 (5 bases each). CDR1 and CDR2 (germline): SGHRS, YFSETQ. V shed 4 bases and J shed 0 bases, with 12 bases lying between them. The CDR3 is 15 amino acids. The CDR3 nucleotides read TGCGCCAGCAGCGGGGTCGGGGCTAGCACAGATACGCAGTATTTT. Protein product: CASSGVGASTDTQYF. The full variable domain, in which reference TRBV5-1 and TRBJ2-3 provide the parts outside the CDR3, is KAGVTQTPRYLIKTRGQQVTLSCSPISGHRSVSWYQQTPGQGLQFLFEYFSETQRNKGNFPGRFSGRQFSNSRSEMNVSTLELGDSALYLCASSGVGASTDTQYFGPGTRLTVL.

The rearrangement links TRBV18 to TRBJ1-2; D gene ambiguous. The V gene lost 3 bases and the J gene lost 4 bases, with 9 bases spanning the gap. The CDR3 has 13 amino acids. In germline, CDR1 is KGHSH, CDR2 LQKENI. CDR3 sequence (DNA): TGTGCCAGCTCACCCGACGTGTCCTATGGCTACACCTTC. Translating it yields CASSPDVSYGYTF.

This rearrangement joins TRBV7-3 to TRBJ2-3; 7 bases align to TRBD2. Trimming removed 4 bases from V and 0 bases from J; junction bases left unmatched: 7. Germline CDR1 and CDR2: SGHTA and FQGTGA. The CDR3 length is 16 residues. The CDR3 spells CASSSLAGPSTDTQYF. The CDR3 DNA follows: TGTGCCAGCAGCTCCTTAGCGGGCCCTAGCACAGATACGCAGTATTTT. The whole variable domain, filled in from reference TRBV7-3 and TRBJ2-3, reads GAGVSQTPSNKVTEKGKYVELRCDPISGHTALYWYRQSLGQGPEFLIYFQGTGAADDSGLPNDRFFAVRPEGSVSTLKIQRTERGDSAVYLCASSSLAGPSTDTQYFGPGTRLTVL.

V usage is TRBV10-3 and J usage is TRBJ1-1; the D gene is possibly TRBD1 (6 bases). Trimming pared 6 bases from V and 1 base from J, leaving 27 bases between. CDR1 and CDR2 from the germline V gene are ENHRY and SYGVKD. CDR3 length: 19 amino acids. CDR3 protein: CAIRTQLGGRRGSNTEAFF. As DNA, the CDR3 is TGTGCCATCAGAACTCAATTAGGGGGGAGGAGAGGATCGAACACTGAAGCTTTCTTT.